This T cell receptor beta chain was profiled in a study of T cells in Graves' hyperthyroidism and ophthalmopathy. Study context: Peripheral blood specimens were obtained at initial diagnosis, prior to any treatment.

The study included ophthalmopathy patients with Clinical Activity Score at least 3, NOSPECS grade at least 4 and duration under 3 months. Study-level findings and limits: Researchers found most expanded thyroid clonotypes above 0.001 in blood as well.

Amplification targeted TCR beta CDR3 regions from RNA transcripts. HTBI primers were employed in a first-round RT-PCR of the TCR CDR3. TCRdb processed the multiplex PCR reads anew with MiXCR; each CDR3 protein has one entry. The sample carries about 250,000 distinct CDR3 sequences, almost 25% recorded once. This clonotype has ten or more counts. Antigen: not known. This CDR3 contains 16 residues. The germline V and J ends were trimmed by 4 bases and 0 bases, with 16 bases remaining between them. Germline CDR1 is SGHKS and CDR2 is YYEKEE (reference sequence). The receptor's source is a woman in her forties with Graves' ophthalmopathy. The chain couples TRBV5-5 to TRBJ1-1, with D perhaps matching TRBD1 (5 bases). The source material was blood. The CDR3 sequence: CASSPSGGGVNTEAFF. The CDR3 DNA follows: TGTGCCAGCAGCCCTTCCGGTGGAGGGGTGAACACTGAAGCTTTCTTT.